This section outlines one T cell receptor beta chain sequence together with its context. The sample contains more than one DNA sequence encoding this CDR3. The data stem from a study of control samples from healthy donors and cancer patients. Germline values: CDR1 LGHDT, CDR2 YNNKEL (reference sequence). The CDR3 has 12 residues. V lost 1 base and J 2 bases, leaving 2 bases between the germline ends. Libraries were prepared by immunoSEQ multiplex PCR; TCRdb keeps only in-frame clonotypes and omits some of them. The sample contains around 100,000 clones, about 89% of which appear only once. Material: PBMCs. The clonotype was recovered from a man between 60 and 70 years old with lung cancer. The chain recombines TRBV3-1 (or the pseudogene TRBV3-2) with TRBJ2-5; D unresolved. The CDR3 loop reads CASSQVQETQYF. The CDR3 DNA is TGTGCCAGCAGCCAAGTTCAAGAGACCCAGTACTTC.